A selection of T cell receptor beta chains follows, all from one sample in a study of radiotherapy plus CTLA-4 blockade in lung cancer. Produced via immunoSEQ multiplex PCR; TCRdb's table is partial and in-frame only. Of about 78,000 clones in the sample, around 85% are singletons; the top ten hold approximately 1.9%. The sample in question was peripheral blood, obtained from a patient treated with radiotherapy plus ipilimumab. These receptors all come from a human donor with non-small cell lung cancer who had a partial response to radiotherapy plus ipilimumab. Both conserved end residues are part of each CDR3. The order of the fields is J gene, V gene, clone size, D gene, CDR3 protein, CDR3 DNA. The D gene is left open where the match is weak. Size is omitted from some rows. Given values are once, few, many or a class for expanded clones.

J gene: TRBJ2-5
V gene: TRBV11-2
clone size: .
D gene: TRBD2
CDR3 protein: CASSLALAGKSETQYF
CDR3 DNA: TGTGCCAGCAGCTTAGCGCTAGCGGGGAAGTCGGAGACCCAGTACTTC

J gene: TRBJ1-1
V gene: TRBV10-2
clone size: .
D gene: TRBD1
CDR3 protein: CASSARGISTEAFF
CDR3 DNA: TGCGCCAGCAGCGCCAGGGGGATTAGCACTGAAGCTTTCTTT

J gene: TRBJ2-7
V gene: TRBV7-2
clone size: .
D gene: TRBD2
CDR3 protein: CASSRRASGTYEQYF
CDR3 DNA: TGTGCCAGCAGCCGAAGGGCTAGCGGGACCTACGAGCAGTATTTC

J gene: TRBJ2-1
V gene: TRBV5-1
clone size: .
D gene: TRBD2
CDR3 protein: CASSLRNQLAGATPYNEQFF
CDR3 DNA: TGCGCCAGCAGCTTGCGGAATCAACTAGCGGGAGCGACCCCCTACAATGAGCAGTTCTTC

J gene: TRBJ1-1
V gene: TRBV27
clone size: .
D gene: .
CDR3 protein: CASSPTTNSNTEAFF
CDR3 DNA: TGTGCCAGCAGTCCCACCACTAATTCGAACACTGAAGCTTTCTTT

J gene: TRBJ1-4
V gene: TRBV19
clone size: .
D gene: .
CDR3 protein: CASSQTRIGGEKLFF
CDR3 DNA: TGTGCCAGTAGCCAAACCCGGATAGGAGGGGAAAAACTGTTTTTT

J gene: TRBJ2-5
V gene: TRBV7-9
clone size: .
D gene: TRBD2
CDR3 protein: CACVTSGRPETQYF
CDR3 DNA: TGTGCCTGCGTGACTAGCGGGAGACCAGAGACCCAGTACTTC

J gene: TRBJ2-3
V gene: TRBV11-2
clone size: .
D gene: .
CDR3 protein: CASSLGQSNTDTQYF
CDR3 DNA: TGTGCCAGCAGCTTAGGTCAATCCAACACAGATACGCAGTATTTT

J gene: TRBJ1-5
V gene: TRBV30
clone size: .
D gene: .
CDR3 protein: CAWSARNQPQHF
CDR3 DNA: TGTGCCTGGAGTGCCCGGAATCAGCCCCAGCATTTT

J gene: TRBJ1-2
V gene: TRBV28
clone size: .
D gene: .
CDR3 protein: CASSPPSMRSGGYTF
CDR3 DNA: TGTGCCAGCAGTCCCCCCTCTATGAGGTCTGGGGGCTACACCTTC

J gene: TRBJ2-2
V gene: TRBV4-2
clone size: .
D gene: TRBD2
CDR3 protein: CASISSVTSENTGELFF
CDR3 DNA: TGTGCCAGCATTTCCTCCGTGACTAGCGAGAACACCGGGGAGCTGTTTTTT

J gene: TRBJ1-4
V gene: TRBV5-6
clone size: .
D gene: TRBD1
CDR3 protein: CASSSDRERGEKLFF
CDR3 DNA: TGTGCCAGCAGCTCCGACAGGGAAAGGGGTGAAAAACTGTTTTTT

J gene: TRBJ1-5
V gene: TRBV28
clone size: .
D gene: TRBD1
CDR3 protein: CASSDRDPNQPQHF
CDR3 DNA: TGTGCCAGCAGTGACAGGGATCCCAATCAGCCCCAGCATTTT

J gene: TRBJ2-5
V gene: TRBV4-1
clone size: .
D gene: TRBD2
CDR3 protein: CASSQDLGGRLIKAQETQYF
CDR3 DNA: TGCGCCAGCAGCCAAGACCTTGGCGGGAGACTAATCAAGGCACAAGAGACCCAGTACTTC

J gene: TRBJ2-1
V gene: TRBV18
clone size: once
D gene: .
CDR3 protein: CASSPGVAALDEQFF
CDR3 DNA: TGTGCCAGCTCCCCTGGGGTAGCGGCCCTCGATGAGCAGTTCTTC

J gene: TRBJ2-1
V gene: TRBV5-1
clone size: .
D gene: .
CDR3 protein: CASRHDSSSYNEQFF
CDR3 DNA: TGCGCCAGCAGGCACGACAGTAGCTCCTACAATGAGCAGTTCTTC

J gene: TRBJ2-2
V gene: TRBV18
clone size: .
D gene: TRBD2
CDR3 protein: CASSPQMGLAVTGELFF
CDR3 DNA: TGTGCCAGCTCACCACAAATGGGACTAGCGGTCACCGGGGAGCTGTTTTTT

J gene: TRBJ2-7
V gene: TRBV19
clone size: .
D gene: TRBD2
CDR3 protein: CASSTGGRAHYEQYF
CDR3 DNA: TGTGCCAGTAGTACCGGGGGGAGGGCCCACTACGAGCAGTACTTC

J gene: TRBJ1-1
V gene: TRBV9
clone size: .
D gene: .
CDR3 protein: CASSVGGGENTEAFF
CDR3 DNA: TGTGCCAGCAGCGTAGGCGGAGGGGAGAACACTGAAGCTTTCTTT

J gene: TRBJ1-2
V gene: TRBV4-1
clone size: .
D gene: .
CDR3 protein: CASSQDRGGNYGYTF
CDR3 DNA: TGCGCCAGCAGCCAAGATAGAGGAGGGAACTATGGCTACACCTTC

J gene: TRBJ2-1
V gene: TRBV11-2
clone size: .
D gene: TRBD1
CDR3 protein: CASSLGGQGLYEQFF
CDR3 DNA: TGTGCCAGCAGCTTAGGGGGACAGGGGTTGTATGAGCAGTTCTTC

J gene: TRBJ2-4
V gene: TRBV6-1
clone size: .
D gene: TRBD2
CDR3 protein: CASSDVGLAGANIQYF
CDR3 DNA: TGTGCCAGCAGTGATGTGGGGTTAGCGGGAGCAAACATTCAGTACTTC

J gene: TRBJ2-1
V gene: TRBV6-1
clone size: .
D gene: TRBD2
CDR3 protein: CASSALAGGGYNEQFF
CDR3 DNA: TGTGCCAGCAGTGCGCTAGCGGGAGGGGGGTACAATGAGCAGTTCTTC

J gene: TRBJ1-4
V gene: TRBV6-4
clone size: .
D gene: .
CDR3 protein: CASSDSRGSGEKLFF
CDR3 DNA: TGTGCCAGCAGTGACTCGAGGGGGAGCGGTGAAAAACTGTTTTTT

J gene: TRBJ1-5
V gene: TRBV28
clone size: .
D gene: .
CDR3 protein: CASSISGSPQHF
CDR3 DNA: TGTGCCAGCAGTATTTCAGGGTCCCCTCAGCATTTT

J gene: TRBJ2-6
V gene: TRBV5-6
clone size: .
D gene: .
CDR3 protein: CASSLGRHSGANVLTF
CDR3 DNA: TGTGCCAGCAGCTTAGGCAGACACTCTGGGGCCAACGTCCTGACTTTC

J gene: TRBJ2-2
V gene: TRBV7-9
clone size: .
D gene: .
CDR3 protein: CASSLAQGFGGELFF
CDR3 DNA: TGTGCCAGCAGCTTAGCCCAGGGATTTGGCGGGGAGCTGTTTTTT

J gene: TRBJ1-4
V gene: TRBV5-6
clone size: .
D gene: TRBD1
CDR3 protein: CASSLMTGIRDEKLFF
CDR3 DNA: TGTGCCAGCAGCTTGATGACAGGGATAAGGGATGAAAAACTGTTTTTT

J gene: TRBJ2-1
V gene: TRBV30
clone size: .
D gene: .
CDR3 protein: CAWRGGNNEQFF
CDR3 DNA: TGTGCCTGGAGAGGGGGAAACAATGAGCAGTTCTTC

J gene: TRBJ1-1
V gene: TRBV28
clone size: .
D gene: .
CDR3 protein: CASSLGQGTTEAFF
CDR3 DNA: TGTGCCAGCAGTTTGGGTCAGGGTACCACTGAAGCTTTCTTT

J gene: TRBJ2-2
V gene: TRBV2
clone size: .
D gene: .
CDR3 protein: CASSEKTANTGELFF
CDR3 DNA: TGTGCCAGCAGTGAAAAGACTGCGAACACCGGGGAGCTGTTTTTT

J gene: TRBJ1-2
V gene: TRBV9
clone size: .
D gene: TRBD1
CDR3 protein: CASSAAGQGGYTF
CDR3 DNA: TGTGCCAGCAGCGCCGCGGGACAGGGAGGCTACACCTTC

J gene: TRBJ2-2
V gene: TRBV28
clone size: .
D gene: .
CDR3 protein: CASSQNTGELFF
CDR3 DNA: TGTGCCAGCAGCCAAAACACCGGGGAGCTGTTTTTT

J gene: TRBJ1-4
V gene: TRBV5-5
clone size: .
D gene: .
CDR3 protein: CASRPANPRGEKLFF
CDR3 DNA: TGTGCCAGCAGGCCCGCAAACCCACGGGGTGAAAAACTGTTTTTT

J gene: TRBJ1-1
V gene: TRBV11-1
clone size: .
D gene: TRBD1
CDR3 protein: CASSPEGATHTEAFF
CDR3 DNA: TGTGCCAGCAGCCCAGAGGGGGCCACCCACACTGAAGCTTTCTTT

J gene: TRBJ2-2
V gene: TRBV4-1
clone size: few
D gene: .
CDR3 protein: CASSRGAGELFF
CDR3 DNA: TGCGCCAGCAGCCGCGGGGCCGGGGAGCTGTTTTTT

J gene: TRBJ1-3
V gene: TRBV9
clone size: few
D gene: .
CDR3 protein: CASSVGGGITSGNTIYF
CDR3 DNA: TGTGCCAGCAGCGTAGGTGGGGGGATTACGTCTGGAAACACCATATATTTT

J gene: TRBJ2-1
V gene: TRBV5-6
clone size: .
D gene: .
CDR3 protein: CASFDREQFF
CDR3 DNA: TGTGCCAGCTTTGACAGGGAGCAGTTCTTC

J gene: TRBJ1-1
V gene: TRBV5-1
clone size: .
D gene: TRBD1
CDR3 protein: CASSLLDRVGTEAFF
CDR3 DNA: TGCGCCAGCAGCTTGCTTGACAGGGTAGGGACTGAAGCTTTCTTT

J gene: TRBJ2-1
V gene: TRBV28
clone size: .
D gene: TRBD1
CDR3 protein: CASWDRGRNEQFF
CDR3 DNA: TGTGCCAGTTGGGACAGGGGTCGCAATGAGCAGTTCTTC

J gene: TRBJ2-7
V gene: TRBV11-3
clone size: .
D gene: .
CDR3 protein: CASRAGTGYEQYF
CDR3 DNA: TGTGCCAGCAGAGCCGGGACTGGCTACGAGCAGTACTTC

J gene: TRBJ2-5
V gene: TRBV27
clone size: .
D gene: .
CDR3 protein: CASSLSYLETQYF
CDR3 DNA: TGTGCCAGCAGTTTAAGCTATTTGGAGACCCAGTACTTC

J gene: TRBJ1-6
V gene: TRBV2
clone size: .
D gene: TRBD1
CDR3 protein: CASSRTGTNSPLHF
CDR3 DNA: TGTGCCAGCAGCCGGACAGGGACGAATTCACCCCTCCACTTT

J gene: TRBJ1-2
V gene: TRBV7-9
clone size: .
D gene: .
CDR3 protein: CASSLSGPYGYTF
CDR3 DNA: TGTGCCAGCAGCTTGTCAGGGCCCTATGGCTACACCTTC

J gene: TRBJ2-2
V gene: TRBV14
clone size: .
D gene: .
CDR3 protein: CASSPLTGLGRGELFF
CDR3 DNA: TGTGCCAGCAGCCCCTTGACAGGATTAGGCCGCGGGGAGCTGTTTTTT

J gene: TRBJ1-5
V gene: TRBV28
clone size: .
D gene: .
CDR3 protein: CASYFGGGGGSQPQHF
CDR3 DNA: TGTGCCAGCTACTTTGGGGGAGGGGGGGGCAGTCAGCCCCAGCATTTT

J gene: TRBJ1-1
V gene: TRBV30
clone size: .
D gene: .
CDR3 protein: CAWTGWNTEAFF
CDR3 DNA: TGTGCCTGGACAGGGTGGAACACTGAAGCTTTCTTT

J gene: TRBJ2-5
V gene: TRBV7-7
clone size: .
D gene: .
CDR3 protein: CASSLIGGETQYF
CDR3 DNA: TGTGCTAGCAGCTTAATAGGGGGAGAGACCCAGTACTTC

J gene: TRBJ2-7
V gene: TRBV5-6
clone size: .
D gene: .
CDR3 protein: CASSLEGGPSSYEQYF
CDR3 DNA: TGTGCCAGCAGCTTGGAAGGCGGGCCGAGCTCCTACGAGCAGTACTTC

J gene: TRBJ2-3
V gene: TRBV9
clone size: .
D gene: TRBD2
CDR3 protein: CASSVVGREGPQDTQYF
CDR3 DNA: TGTGCCAGCAGCGTAGTGGGGCGGGAGGGCCCTCAAGATACGCAGTATTTT